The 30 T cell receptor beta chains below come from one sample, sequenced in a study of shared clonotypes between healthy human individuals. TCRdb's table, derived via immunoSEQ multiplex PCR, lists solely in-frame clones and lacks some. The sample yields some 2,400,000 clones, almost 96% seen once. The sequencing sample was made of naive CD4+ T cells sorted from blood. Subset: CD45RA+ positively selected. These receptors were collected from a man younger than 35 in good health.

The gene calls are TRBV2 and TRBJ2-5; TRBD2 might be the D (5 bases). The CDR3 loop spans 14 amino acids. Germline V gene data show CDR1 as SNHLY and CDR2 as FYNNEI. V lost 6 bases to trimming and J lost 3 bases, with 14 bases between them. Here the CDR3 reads CASRREYTEETQYF. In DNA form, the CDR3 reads TGTGCCAGCAGGAGGGAGTACACAGAAGAGACCCAGTACTTC.

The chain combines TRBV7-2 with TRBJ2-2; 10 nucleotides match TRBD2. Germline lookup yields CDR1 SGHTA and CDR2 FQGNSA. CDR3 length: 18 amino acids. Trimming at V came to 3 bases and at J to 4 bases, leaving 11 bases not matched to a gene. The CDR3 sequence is CASSLRLAGAGGTGELFF. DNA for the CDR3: TGTGCCAGCAGCTTGAGGCTAGCGGGAGCCGGGGGCACCGGGGAGCTGTTTTTT.

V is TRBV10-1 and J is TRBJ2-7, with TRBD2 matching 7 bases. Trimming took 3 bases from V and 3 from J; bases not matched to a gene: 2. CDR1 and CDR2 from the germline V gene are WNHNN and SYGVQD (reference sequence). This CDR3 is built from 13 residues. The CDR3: CASSESGIYEQYF. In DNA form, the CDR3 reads TGCGCCAGCAGTGAAAGCGGGATCTACGAGCAGTACTTC.

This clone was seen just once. CDR3 sequence: CASSVATGYDEQYF. Written as DNA, the CDR3 is TGTGCCAGCAGCGTCGCGACAGGGTACGACGAGCAGTACTTC. This chain links TRBV9 with TRBJ2-7; 7 nucleotides agree with TRBD1. The CDR3 has 14 residues. Germline values: CDR1 SGDLS, CDR2 YYNGEE. V lost 2 bases, J lost 5 bases, and 7 bases stayed unmatched.

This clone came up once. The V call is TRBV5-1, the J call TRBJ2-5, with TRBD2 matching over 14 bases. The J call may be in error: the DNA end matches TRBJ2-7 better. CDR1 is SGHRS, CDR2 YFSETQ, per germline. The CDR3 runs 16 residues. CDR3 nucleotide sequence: TGCGCCAGCAGCTTGGATACGGGACTAGCGGGAGCCGAGCAGTACTTC. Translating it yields CASSLDTGLAGAEQYF.

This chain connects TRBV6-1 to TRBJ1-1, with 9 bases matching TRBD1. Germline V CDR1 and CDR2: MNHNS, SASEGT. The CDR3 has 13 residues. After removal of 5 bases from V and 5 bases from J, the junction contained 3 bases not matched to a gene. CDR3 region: CASSMTGGTEAFF. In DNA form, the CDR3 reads TGTGCCAGCAGTATGACAGGGGGAACTGAAGCTTTCTTT.

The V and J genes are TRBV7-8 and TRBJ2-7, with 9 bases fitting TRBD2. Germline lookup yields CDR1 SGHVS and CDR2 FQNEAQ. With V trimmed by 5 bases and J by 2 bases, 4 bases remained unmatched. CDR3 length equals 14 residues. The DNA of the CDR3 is TGTGCCAGCAGCCCTAGACTAGCGGCCTACGAGCAGTACTTC. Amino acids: CASSPRLAAYEQYF. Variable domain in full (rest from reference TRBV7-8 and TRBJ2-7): GAGVSQSPRYKVAKRGQDVALRCDPISGHVSLFWYQQALGQGPEFLTYFQNEAQLDKSGLPSDRFFAERPEGSVSTLKIQRTQQEDSAVYLCASSPRLAAYEQYFGPGTRLTVT.

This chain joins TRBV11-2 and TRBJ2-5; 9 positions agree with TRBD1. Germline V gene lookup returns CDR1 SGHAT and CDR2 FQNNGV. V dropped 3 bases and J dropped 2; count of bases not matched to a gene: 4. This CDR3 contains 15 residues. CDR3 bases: TGTGCCAGCAGCTTTACCGGGACAGGGCAAGAGACCCAGTACTTC. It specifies CASSFTGTGQETQYF.

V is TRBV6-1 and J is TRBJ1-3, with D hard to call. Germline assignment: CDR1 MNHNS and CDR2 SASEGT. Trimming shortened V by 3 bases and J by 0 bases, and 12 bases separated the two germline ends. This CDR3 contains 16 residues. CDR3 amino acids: CASSDQSPDSGNTIYF. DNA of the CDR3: TGTGCCAGCAGTGACCAGTCCCCAGACTCTGGAAACACCATATATTTT.

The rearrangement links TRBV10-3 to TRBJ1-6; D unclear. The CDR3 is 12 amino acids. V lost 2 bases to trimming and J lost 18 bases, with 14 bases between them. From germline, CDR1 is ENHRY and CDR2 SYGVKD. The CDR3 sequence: CAISEPGEAPHF. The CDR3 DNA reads TGTGCCATCAGTGAGCCGGGAGAGGCACCCCACTTT.

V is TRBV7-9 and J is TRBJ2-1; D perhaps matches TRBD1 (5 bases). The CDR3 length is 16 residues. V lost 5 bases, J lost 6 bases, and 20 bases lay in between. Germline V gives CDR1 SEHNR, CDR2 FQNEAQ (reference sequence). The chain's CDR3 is CASSRSLIPRGNEQFF. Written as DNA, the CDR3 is TGTGCCAGCAGCCGAAGTTTAATACCTAGGGGCAATGAGCAGTTCTTC.

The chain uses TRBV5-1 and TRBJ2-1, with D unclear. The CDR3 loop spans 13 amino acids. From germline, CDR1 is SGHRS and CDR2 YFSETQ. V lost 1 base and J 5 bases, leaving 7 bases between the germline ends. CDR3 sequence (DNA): TGCGCCAGCAGCTTGTTAACAGACAATGAGCAGTTCTTC. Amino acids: CASSLLTDNEQFF.

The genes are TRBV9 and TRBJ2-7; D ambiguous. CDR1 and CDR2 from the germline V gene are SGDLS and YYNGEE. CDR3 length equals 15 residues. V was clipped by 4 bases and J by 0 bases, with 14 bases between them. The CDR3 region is CASSPTTGSSYEQYF. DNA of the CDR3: TGTGCCAGCAGCCCTACTACCGGGTCCTCCTACGAGCAGTACTTC.

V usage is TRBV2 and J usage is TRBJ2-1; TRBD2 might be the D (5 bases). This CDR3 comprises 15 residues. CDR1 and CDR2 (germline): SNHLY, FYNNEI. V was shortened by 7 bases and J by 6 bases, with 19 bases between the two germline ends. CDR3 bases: TGTGCCAGCAATGTGGACTCCTCAAGCGGCAATGAGCAGTTCTTC. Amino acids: CASNVDSSSGNEQFF.

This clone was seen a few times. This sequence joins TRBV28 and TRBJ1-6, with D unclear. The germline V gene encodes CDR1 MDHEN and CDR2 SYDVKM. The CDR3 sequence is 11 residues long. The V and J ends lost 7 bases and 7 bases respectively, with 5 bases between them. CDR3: CASNKNSPLHF. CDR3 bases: TGTGCCAGCAACAAGAATTCACCCCTCCACTTT.

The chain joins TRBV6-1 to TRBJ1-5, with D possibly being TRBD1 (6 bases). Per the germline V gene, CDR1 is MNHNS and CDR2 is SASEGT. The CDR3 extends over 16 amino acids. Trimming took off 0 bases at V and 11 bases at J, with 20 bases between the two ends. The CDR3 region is CASSEAPVTGPWAQHF. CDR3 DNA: TGTGCCAGCAGTGAAGCGCCCGTTACAGGGCCGTGGGCCCAGCATTTT.

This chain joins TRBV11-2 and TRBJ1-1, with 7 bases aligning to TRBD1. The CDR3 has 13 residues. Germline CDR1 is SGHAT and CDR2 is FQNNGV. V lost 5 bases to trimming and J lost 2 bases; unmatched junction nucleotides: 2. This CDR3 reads CASSGQANTEAFF. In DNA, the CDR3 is TGTGCCAGCAGCGGACAGGCAAACACTGAAGCTTTCTTT.

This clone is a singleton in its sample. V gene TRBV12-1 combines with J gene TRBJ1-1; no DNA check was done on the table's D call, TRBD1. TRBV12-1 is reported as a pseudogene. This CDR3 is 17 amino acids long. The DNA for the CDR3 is TGTGCCAGCAGCATATCACGACAGTATAAGATGAACACTGAAGCTTTCTTT. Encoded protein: CASSISRQYKMNTEAFF.

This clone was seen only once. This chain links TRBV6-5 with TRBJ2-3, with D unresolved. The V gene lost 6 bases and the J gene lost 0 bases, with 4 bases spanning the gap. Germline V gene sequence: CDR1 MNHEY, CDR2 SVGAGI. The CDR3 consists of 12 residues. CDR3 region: CASRKSTDTQYF. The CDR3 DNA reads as TGTGCCAGCAGAAAGAGCACAGATACGCAGTATTTT.

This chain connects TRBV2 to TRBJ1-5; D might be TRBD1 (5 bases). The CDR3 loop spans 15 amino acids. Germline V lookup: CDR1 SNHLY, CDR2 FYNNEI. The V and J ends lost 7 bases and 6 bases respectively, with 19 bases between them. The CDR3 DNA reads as TGTGCCAGCACGAACGGGGACTCTATGGCTCAGCCCCAGCATTTT. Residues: CASTNGDSMAQPQHF.

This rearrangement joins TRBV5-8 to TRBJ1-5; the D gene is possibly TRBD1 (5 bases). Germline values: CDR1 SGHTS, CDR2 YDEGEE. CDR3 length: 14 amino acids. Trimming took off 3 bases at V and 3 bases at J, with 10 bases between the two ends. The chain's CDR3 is CASSYRQNNQPQHF. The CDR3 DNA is TGTGCCAGCAGCTACCGACAGAACAATCAGCCCCAGCATTTT.

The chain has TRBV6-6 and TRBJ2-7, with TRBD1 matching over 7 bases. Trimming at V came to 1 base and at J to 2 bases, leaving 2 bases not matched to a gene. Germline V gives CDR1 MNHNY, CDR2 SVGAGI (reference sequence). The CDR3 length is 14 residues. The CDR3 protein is CASSYWDRPYEQYF. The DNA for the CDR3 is TGTGCCAGCAGTTACTGGGACAGACCCTACGAGCAGTACTTC.

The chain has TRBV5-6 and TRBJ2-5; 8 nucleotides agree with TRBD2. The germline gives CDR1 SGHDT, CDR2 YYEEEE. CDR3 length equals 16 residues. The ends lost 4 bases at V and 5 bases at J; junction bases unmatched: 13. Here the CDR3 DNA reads TGTGCCAGCAGCGCGGGACTAGAGATAGTTTGGGAGACCCAGTACTTC. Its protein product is CASSAGLEIVWETQYF.

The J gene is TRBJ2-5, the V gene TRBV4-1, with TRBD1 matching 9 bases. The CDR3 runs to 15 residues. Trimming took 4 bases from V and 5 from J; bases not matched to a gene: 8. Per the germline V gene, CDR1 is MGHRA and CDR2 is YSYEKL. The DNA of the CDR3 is TGCGCCAGCAGCCTCGGGGGACAGGGCAAGGAGACCCAGTACTTC. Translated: CASSLGGQGKETQYF.

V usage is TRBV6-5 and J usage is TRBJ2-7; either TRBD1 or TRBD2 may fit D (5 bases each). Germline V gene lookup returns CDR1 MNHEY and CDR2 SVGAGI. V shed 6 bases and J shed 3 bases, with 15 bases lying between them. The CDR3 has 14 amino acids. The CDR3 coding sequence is TGTGCCAGCAGCCTATATGGGGGTCGCTACGAGCAGTACTTC. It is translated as CASSLYGGRYEQYF.

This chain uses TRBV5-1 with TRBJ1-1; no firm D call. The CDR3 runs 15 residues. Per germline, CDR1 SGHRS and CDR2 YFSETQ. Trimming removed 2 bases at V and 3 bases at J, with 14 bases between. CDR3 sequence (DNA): TGCGCCAGCAGCTTCACCCGTCCTGGGGACACTGAAGCTTTCTTT. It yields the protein CASSFTRPGDTEAFF.

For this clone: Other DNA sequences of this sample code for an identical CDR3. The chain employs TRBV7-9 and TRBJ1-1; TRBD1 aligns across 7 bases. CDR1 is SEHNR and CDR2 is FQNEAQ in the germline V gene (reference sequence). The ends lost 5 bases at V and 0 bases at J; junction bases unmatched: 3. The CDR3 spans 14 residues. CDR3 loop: CASSRTGLNTEAFF. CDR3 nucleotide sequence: TGTGCCAGCAGCCGGACAGGCCTGAACACTGAAGCTTTCTTT. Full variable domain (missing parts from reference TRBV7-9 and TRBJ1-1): DTGVSQNPRHKITKRGQNVTFRCDPISEHNRLYWYRQTLGQGPEFLTYFQNEAQLEKSRLLSDRFSAERPKGSFSTLEIQRTEQGDSAMYLCASSRTGLNTEAFFGQGTRLTVV.

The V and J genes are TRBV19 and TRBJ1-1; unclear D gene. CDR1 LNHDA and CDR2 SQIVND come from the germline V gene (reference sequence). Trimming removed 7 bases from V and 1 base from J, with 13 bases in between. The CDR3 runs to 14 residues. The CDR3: CASTGSGWNTEAFF. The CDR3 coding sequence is TGTGCCAGTACGGGGAGTGGGTGGAACACTGAAGCTTTCTTT.

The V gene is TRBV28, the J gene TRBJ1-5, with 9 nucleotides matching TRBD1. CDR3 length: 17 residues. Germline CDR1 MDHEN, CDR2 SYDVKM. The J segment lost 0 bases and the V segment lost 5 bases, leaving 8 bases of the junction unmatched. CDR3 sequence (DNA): TGTGCCAGCAGTCCCCCTCGGGACAGGGTTAGCAATCAGCCCCAGCATTTT. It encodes CASSPPRDRVSNQPQHF.

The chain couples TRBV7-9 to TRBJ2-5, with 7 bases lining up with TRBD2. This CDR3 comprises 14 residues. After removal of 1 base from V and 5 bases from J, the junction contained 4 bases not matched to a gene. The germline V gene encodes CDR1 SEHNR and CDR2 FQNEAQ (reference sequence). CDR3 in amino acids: CASSLGIAGETQYF. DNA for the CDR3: TGTGCCAGCAGCTTAGGGATAGCGGGCGAGACCCAGTACTTC.